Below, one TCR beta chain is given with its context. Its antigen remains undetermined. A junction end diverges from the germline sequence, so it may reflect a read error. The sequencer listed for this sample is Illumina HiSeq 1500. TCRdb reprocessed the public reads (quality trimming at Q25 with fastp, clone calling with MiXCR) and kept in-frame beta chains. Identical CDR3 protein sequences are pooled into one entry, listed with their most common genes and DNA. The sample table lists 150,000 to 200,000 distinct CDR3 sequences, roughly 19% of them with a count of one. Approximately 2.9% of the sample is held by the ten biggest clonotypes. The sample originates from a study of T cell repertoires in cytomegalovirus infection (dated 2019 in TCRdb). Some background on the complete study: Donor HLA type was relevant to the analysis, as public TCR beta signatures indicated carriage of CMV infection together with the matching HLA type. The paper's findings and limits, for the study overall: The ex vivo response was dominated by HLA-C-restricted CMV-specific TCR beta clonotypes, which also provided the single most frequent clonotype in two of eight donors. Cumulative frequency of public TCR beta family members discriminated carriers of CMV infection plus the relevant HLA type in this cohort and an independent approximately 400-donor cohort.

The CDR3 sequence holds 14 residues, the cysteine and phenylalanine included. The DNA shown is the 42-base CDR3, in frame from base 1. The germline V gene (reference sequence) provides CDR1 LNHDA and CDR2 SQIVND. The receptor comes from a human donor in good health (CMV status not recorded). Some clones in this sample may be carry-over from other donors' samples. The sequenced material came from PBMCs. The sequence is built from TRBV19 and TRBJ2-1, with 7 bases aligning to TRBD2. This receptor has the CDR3 CASTLGGDYNAQFF. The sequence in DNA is TGTGCCAGTACCCTGGGGGGGGATTACAATGCGCAGTTCTTC.